Following are 19 T cell receptor beta chains from one sample sequenced in a study of blood T cells in healthy people across ages. Together with a sample-barcoded 5' primer, a J-beta primer mix was included in a second PCR lasting about 7 to 12 cycles. TCRdb re-called the 5' RACE reads through MiXCR, storing one row per CDR3 protein. The table has 1.5 million to 2 million distinct CDR3 sequences, 39% seen once. Sequenced sample: blood. The receptors here all came from a human donor in good health.

The chain couples TRBV6-1 to TRBJ2-5; D might be TRBD1 (7 bases). The CDR3 runs to 15 residues. Germline lookup yields CDR1 MNHNS and CDR2 SASEGT. Trimming removed 2 bases at V and 4 bases at J, with 14 bases between. CDR3 coding DNA: TGTGCCAGCAGTGAATGGAGGGGGCTGGGAGAGACCCAGTACTTC. Protein sequence: CASSEWRGLGETQYF.

This clonotype was seen only a few times. V usage is TRBV10-3 and J usage is TRBJ1-2; 11 bases agree with TRBD1. Losses at the gene ends were 7 bases for V and 4 bases for J; bases not matched to a gene: 8. This CDR3 contains 15 residues. Per the germline V gene, CDR1 is ENHRY and CDR2 is SYGVKD. The CDR3 nucleotides are TGTGCCATCACCGGAGGGGACAGGGGGTTCTATGGCTACACCTTC. Translation gives CAITGGDRGFYGYTF.

CDR3 in DNA: TGTGCCACCAGTATTACCGGGACAGCCATAGATACGCAGTATTTT. Residues: CATSITGTAIDTQYF. The chain links TRBV15 to TRBJ2-3; 7 bases align to TRBD1. The J segment lost 5 bases and the V segment lost 6 bases, leaving 11 bases of the junction unmatched. The CDR3 covers 15 residues. CDR1 LNHNV and CDR2 YYDKDF come from the germline V gene (reference sequence).

The CDR3 loop reads CASRLPGTGSRQPQHF. In DNA, the CDR3 is TGTGCCAGCAGATTACCCGGGACAGGGTCACGTCAGCCCCAGCATTTT. The chain links TRBV28 to TRBJ1-5; 9 bases match TRBD1. Looked up from germline, CDR1 is MDHEN and CDR2 is SYDVKM. The CDR3 has 16 residues. V trimming: 6 bases; J trimming: 6 bases; junction bases outside the gene matches: 12. Drawing the rest from reference TRBV28 and TRBJ1-5, the complete variable domain is DVKVTQSSRYLVKRTGEKVFLECVQDMDHENMFWYRQDPGLGLRLIYFSYDVKMKEKGDIPEGYSVSREKKERFSLILESASTNQTSMYLCASRLPGTGSRQPQHFGDGTRLSIL.

The chain is built from TRBV29-1 and TRBJ2-7, with D hard to call. This CDR3 contains 12 residues. The V end lost 6 bases, the J end lost 0 bases, and 9 bases lay between the germline ends. Germline loops: CDR1 SQVTM, CDR2 ANQGSEA. The CDR3 is CSVQENSYEQYF. CDR3 sequence (DNA): TGCAGCGTCCAAGAGAACTCCTACGAGCAGTACTTC.

The V gene is TRBV11-2, the J gene TRBJ1-6; perhaps TRBD1 as D (6 bases). The CDR3 length is 15 residues. From germline, CDR1 is SGHAT and CDR2 FQNNGV. V dropped 4 bases and J dropped 8 bases, with 15 bases sitting between them. CDR3 sequence reads: CASSYRTGYHSPLHF. In DNA form, the CDR3 reads TGTGCCAGCAGCTATAGAACAGGGTATCATTCACCCCTCCACTTT.

Only one count was recorded for this clonotype. The junction does not match germline at one end; this may be a read error. V and J are TRBV7-9 and TRBJ1-4; maybe TRBD1 (5 bases). Germline V gene sequence: CDR1 SEHNR, CDR2 FQNEAQ (reference sequence). The CDR3 contains 15 residues. The CDR3 nucleotides read TGTGCCAGCAGCCCAGCTGACAGAGAGTATGAAAAACGGTTTTTT. This gives the protein CASSPADREYEKRFF.

V and J are TRBV10-3 and TRBJ2-7; 7 nucleotides match TRBD2. The CDR3 covers 14 residues. With 10 bases clipped from V and 1 base from J, the junction kept 10 bases outside the gene matches. Germline loops: CDR1 ENHRY, CDR2 SYGVKD. The CDR3 DNA is TGTGCCACCCAGTCCCGGGACTATTCCTACGAGCAGTACTTC. Translation: CATQSRDYSYEQYF.

This clonotype has a count of ten or more. This chain uses TRBV5-1 with TRBJ2-1; 8 bases match TRBD1. CDR1 and CDR2 (germline): SGHRS, YFSETQ. V lost 2 bases and J lost 9; bases outside the gene matches: 7. The CDR3 is 14 residues long. Here the CDR3 reads CASSLRTGWGEQFF. CDR3 sequence (DNA): TGCGCCAGCAGCTTAAGGACAGGGTGGGGTGAGCAGTTCTTC.

The V call is TRBV29-1, the J call TRBJ2-2; D remains unclear. From germline, CDR1 is SQVTM and CDR2 ANQGSEA. The CDR3 consists of 12 residues. Trimming left V 4 bases short and J 7 bases short, with 10 bases between. CDR3 region: CSVGFPGGELFF. In DNA, the CDR3 is TGCAGCGTTGGGTTTCCCGGCGGGGAGCTGTTTTTT.

Points on this clonotype: A much bigger clone sits one base away, suggesting this may be a read error. This chain uses TRBV27 with TRBJ2-4; no definite D call. With the DNA end fitting TRBJ2-7 better, the J assignment may be wrong. Per the germline V gene, CDR1 is MNHEY and CDR2 is SMNVEV (reference sequence). This CDR3 contains 14 residues. The CDR3 DNA sequence: TGTGCCAGCAGGTTAACGGTCCCTTTCTACGAGCAGTACTTC. Its translation: CASRLTVPFYEQYF.

The J gene is TRBJ2-5, the V gene TRBV7-3; D might be TRBD2 (6 bases). Gene TRBJ2-7 matches the end of the DNA better, so the J call may be wrong. This CDR3 spans 13 amino acids. Germline-derived CDR1 and CDR2 are SGHTA and FQGTGA. CDR3 amino acids: CASSSGERHEQYF. DNA of the CDR3: TGTGCCAGCAGCTCGGGGGAGAGGCACGAGCAGTACTTC.

The chain is built from TRBV12-3 or TRBV12-4 and TRBJ2-5; weak D call: TRBD2 (7 bases). This CDR3 has 17 amino acids. The V gene lost 6 bases and the J gene lost 4 bases, with 24 bases spanning the gap. The CDR3, as DNA: TGTGCCAGCAGCCCGCTTTCCCGGGGGGCGAGGGGAGAGACCCAGTACTTC. Its protein product is CASSPLSRGARGETQYF.

The V gene is TRBV4-1, the J gene TRBJ2-4; 10 nucleotides line up with TRBD1. There are 19 residues in the CDR3. After removal of 4 bases from V and 2 bases from J, the junction contained 14 bases not matched to a gene. The germline gives CDR1 MGHRA, CDR2 YSYEKL. The CDR3 DNA reads as TGCGCCAGCAGCCTCCGGGACAGGGGAATCCCTCTAACCAAAAACATTCAGTACTTC. This codes for CASSLRDRGIPLTKNIQYF.

V is TRBV24-1 and J is TRBJ1-5, with a possible D match to TRBD1 (6 bases). Trimming removed 7 bases at V and 7 bases at J, with 13 bases between. The CDR3 has 13 amino acids. Germline V lookup: CDR1 KGHDR, CDR2 SFDVKD. CDR3 sequence (DNA): TGTGCCACCAGGCAGGGGTCGACGCAGCCCCAGCATTTT. This sequence encodes CATRQGSTQPQHF.

The chain has TRBV14 and TRBJ2-3; D is unresolved. V was cut by 2 bases and J by 10 bases, with 13 bases left in between. The CDR3 length is 13 residues. The germline gives CDR1 SGHDN, CDR2 FVKESK. This CDR3 is CASSQILWDAQYF. The CDR3 bases are TGTGCCAGCAGCCAAATCTTATGGGATGCGCAGTATTTT.

Only a few counts were recorded for this clonotype. The CDR3 bases are TGTGCCAGCAGCCCTAAGATCGTCAGGAGATGGGGAAACACTGAAGCTTTCTTT. Its protein is CASSPKIVRRWGNTEAFF. The chain joins TRBV3-1 to TRBJ1-1, with no clear D. The germline V and J ends were trimmed by 4 bases and 2 bases, with 23 bases remaining between them. The CDR3 is 18 amino acids. Germline V CDR1 and CDR2: LGHDT, YNNKEL (reference sequence).

V and J are TRBV5-5 and TRBJ2-1; tentative D call: TRBD2 (6 bases). The CDR3 totals 16 residues. V lost 2 bases and J 6 bases, leaving 18 bases between the germline ends. Germline CDR1 is SGHKS and CDR2 is YYEKEE (reference sequence). Here the CDR3 DNA reads TGTGCCAGCAGCTTTTCGGACTACTCGGGGTCCAATGAGCAGTTCTTC. Protein: CASSFSDYSGSNEQFF.

The rearrangement joins TRBV20-1 to TRBJ1-5; perhaps TRBD1 as D (5 bases). Germline CDR1 is DFQATT and CDR2 is SNEGSKA (reference sequence). With 5 bases removed from V and 5 bases from J, the gap between germline ends came to 16 bases. The CDR3 runs 14 residues. The CDR3 is CSAWFGGGYQPQHF. CDR3 sequence (DNA): TGCAGTGCTTGGTTTGGGGGAGGCTATCAGCCCCAGCATTTT.